A selection of T cell receptor beta chains follows, all from one sample in a study of T cell responses to AZD1222 COVID-19 vaccine. Sequenced by immunoSEQ multiplex PCR; TCRdb stores in-frame clones only, minus some. The profile shows roughly 100,000 clones, more than 75% of them singletons. This sample comprised peripheral blood, obtained on day 0 of AZD1222 vaccination. These receptors all come from an adult in good health. Both conserved end residues are part of each CDR3. A D gene is named only where the DNA matches it firmly. Some rows mark clone size as missing; the rest say once, few, many or name a class of expanded clone.

D gene,clone size,V gene,J gene,CDR3 protein,CDR3 DNA
NA,NA,TRBV24-1,TRBJ1-2,CATSDLRGYGYTF,TGTGCCACCAGTGATTTAAGGGGATATGGCTACACCTTC
TRBD2,NA,TRBV19,TRBJ2-1,CASSRRLAGGLNEQFF,TGTGCCAGTAGCCGTCGACTAGCGGGAGGCTTAAATGAGCAGTTCTTC
NA,NA,TRBV28,TRBJ1-3,CASKGSGIDRNTIYF,TGTGCCAGCAAGGGGTCGGGGATTGATAGAAACACCATATATTTT
TRBD2,NA,TRBV24-1,TRBJ2-3,CATSVAGEGTDTQYF,TGTGCCACCAGTGTAGCGGGAGAGGGTACAGATACGCAGTATTTT
NA,NA,TRBV12-3/TRBV12-4,TRBJ2-3,CASSQRAQYF,TGTGCCAGCAGTCAGAGGGCGCAGTATTTT
NA,many,TRBV6-2/TRBV6-3,TRBJ2-5,CASSYTPDTQETQYF,TGTGCCAGCAGTTACACGCCGGACACACAAGAGACCCAGTACTTC
TRBD2,NA,TRBV9,TRBJ2-7,CASSVEAGVNPISEQYF,TGTGCCAGCAGCGTAGAAGCGGGAGTAAATCCCATAAGCGAGCAGTACTTC
TRBD2,NA,TRBV4-3,TRBJ2-7,CASSQDGRVSEQYF,TGCGCCAGCAGCCAAGATGGGAGGGTAAGCGAGCAGTACTTC
TRBD1,NA,TRBV2,TRBJ1-1,CASSELGQGANTEAFF,TGTGCCAGCAGTGAATTAGGGCAGGGGGCGAACACTGAAGCTTTCTTT
NA,NA,TRBV7-9,TRBJ2-5,CASSYSPGQYF,TGTGCCAGCAGCTATTCCCCGGGCCAGTACTTC
NA,NA,TRBV18,TRBJ1-1,CASSPVDTEAFF,TGTGCCAGCTCACCTGTGGACACTGAAGCTTTCTTT
TRBD2,NA,TRBV19,TRBJ2-1,CASSRRLAGLSYNEQFF,TGTGCCAGTAGCAGGAGGCTAGCGGGATTGTCCTACAATGAGCAGTTCTTC
NA,NA,TRBV30,TRBJ1-2,CAWSVGQNYGYTF,TGTGCCTGGAGTGTTGGGCAGAACTATGGCTACACCTTC
NA,once,TRBV6-2/TRBV6-3,TRBJ1-4,CASSYPAGGRVFF,TGTGCCAGCAGTTACCCTGCGGGAGGCCGGGTGTTTTTT
NA,NA,TRBV5-5,TRBJ1-3,CASSIDSAGNTIYF,TGTGCCAGCAGCATAGACAGTGCTGGAAACACCATATATTTT
TRBD2,few,TRBV19,TRBJ2-3,CASRAGGGTDTQYF,TGTGCCAGTAGGGCGGGAGGTGGCACAGATACGCAGTATTTT
NA,NA,TRBV10-1,TRBJ2-7,CASSPTSGEQYF,TGCGCCAGCAGTCCCACTAGTGGTGAGCAGTACTTC
NA,NA,TRBV18,TRBJ2-2,CASSLRGTLNTGELFF,TGTGCCAGCTCACTAAGAGGGACTTTGAACACCGGGGAGCTGTTTTTT
TRBD1,NA,TRBV6-5,TRBJ1-6,CASSYGQGGDSPLHF,TGTGCCAGCAGTTACGGACAGGGAGGAGATTCACCCCTCCACTTT
TRBD1,NA,TRBV19,TRBJ2-2,CASMGQALGTGELFF,TGTGCCAGTATGGGACAGGCGTTGGGGACCGGGGAGCTGTTTTTT
TRBD1,NA,TRBV24-1,TRBJ1-5,CATNRGNLAPQHF,TGTGCCACTAACAGGGGGAATTTGGCGCCCCAGCATTTT
TRBD1,NA,TRBV19,TRBJ1-4,CASSPQQGSDFEKLFF,TGTGCCAGTAGTCCTCAACAGGGGTCGGATTTTGAAAAACTGTTTTTT
NA,NA,TRBV7-2,TRBJ1-6,CARWDGGNSPLHF,TGTGCCCGATGGGACGGAGGAAATTCACCCCTCCACTTT
TRBD1,NA,TRBV27,TRBJ1-4,CASSLRPTGSEKLFF,TGTGCCAGCAGTCTGCGTCCGACAGGGAGCGAAAAACTGTTTTTT
NA,NA,TRBV28,TRBJ1-3,CASSLFINSGNTIYF,TGTGCCAGCAGTTTATTTATCAACTCTGGAAACACCATATATTTT
NA,NA,TRBV2,TRBJ1-5,CASSEALPGQPQHF,TGTGCCAGCAGTGAAGCGCTTCCGGGTCAGCCCCAGCATTTT
NA,NA,TRBV7-9,TRBJ2-1,CASSPWGSGPNNEQFF,TGTGCCAGCAGCCCCTGGGGTAGCGGACCGAACAATGAGCAGTTCTTC
NA,NA,TRBV18,TRBJ2-1,CASSEGQTTSEQFF,TGTGCCAGCTCGGAGGGACAGACTACAAGTGAGCAGTTCTTC
NA,NA,TRBV19,TRBJ1-5,CASSPSPKGQPQHF,TGTGCCAGTAGTCCGTCCCCAAAGGGTCAGCCCCAGCATTTT
NA,once,TRBV28,TRBJ1-1,CASSLVVQQNTEAFF,TGTGCCAGCAGTTTAGTTGTACAGCAGAACACTGAAGCTTTCTTT
NA,NA,TRBV30,TRBJ1-5,CAWSVSTAYQPQHF,TGTGCCTGGAGTGTTTCGACAGCTTATCAGCCCCAGCATTTT
NA,NA,TRBV27,TRBJ2-5,CASSFAGTQYF,TGTGCCAGCAGTTTCGCGGGGACCCAGTACTTC
TRBD1,NA,TRBV18,TRBJ2-1,CASSPPVGQGLNNEQFF,TGTGCCAGCTCACCCCCCGTGGGACAGGGCCTTAACAATGAGCAGTTCTTC
TRBD1,once,TRBV14,TRBJ2-7,CASSPGQRIYEQYF,TGTGCCAGCAGTCCGGGACAGAGGATCTACGAGCAGTACTTC
NA,NA,TRBV15,TRBJ1-1,CATSRVRAGRGNTEAFF,TGTGCCACCAGCAGAGTTAGGGCGGGACGGGGGAACACTGAAGCTTTCTTT
NA,NA,TRBV3-1/TRBV3-2,TRBJ1-2,CASSGRGGPNYGYTF,TGTGCCAGCAGCGGTCGCGGGGGTCCTAACTATGGCTACACCTTC
TRBD1,NA,TRBV7-2,TRBJ2-1,CASSSDRGRGNEQFF,TGTGCCAGCAGCTCGGACAGGGGGCGGGGGAATGAGCAGTTCTTC
NA,NA,TRBV19,TRBJ1-6,CASSIGQAKNSPLHF,TGTGCCAGTAGTATAGGGCAGGCCAAGAATTCACCCCTCCACTTT
NA,NA,TRBV6-5,TRBJ2-3,CASRGSTDTQYF,TGTGCCAGCCGGGGGAGCACAGATACGCAGTATTTT
TRBD1,NA,TRBV19,TRBJ1-5,CASRPQGMRNQPQHF,TGTGCCAGTAGACCACAGGGGATGCGCAATCAGCCCCAGCATTTT
TRBD2,NA,TRBV28,TRBJ2-1,CASSLASGAYNEQFF,TGTGCCAGCAGTTTGGCTAGCGGGGCCTACAATGAGCAGTTCTTC
NA,NA,TRBV30,TRBJ1-1,CAWSVTMNTEAFF,TGTGCCTGGAGTGTAACAATGAACACTGAAGCTTTCTTT
TRBD1,NA,TRBV28,TRBJ1-5,CASSPDRGRPNSNQPQHF,TGTGCCAGCAGCCCGGACAGGGGGCGCCCCAATAGCAATCAGCCCCAGCATTTT
NA,NA,TRBV6-5,TRBJ1-1,CASSYSRGSYNTEAFF,TGTGCCAGCAGTTACTCGCGGGGGAGCTACAACACTGAAGCTTTCTTT
NA,NA,TRBV6-5,TRBJ1-1,CASITEMNTEAFF,TGTGCCAGCATCACGGAAATGAACACTGAAGCTTTCTTT
NA,NA,TRBV29-1,TRBJ2-3,CSVTQGFATDTQYF,TGCAGCGTTACTCAGGGGTTCGCAACAGATACGCAGTATTTT
TRBD2,NA,TRBV6-5,TRBJ2-1,CASSYSRAGGPVQFF,TGTGCCAGCAGTTACTCGAGGGCGGGAGGGCCGGTGCAGTTCTTC
NA,NA,TRBV30,TRBJ1-1,CAWSVSLRGPTEAFF,TGTGCCTGGAGTGTATCCCTTCGCGGGCCCACTGAAGCTTTCTTT
TRBD2,NA,TRBV30,TRBJ2-7,CAWTRSGTSGQTAYF,TGTGCCTGGACCCGAAGCGGGACTAGCGGACAGACCGCCTACTTC
TRBD2,NA,TRBV6-5,TRBJ2-3,CASTSGTPADTQYF,TGTGCCAGCACTAGCGGGACCCCCGCAGATACGCAGTATTTT
NA,NA,TRBV25-1,TRBJ1-1,CASKRGGGTEAFF,TGTGCCAGCAAAAGGGGGGGTGGCACTGAAGCTTTCTTT
NA,NA,TRBV7-8,TRBJ2-7,CASSLGLGYEQYF,TGTGCCAGCAGCTTAGGTCTGGGGTACGAGCAGTACTTC
NA,NA,TRBV5-1,TRBJ2-1,CASSAGDDYNEQFF,TGCGCCAGCAGCGCAGGGGACGACTACAATGAGCAGTTCTTC
NA,NA,TRBV7-2,TRBJ2-7,CASSLNGRASPYEQYF,TGTGCCAGCAGCTTAAACGGCCGAGCGTCCCCCTACGAGCAGTACTTC
NA,NA,TRBV5-1,TRBJ1-5,CASSPLGGRNQPQHF,TGCGCCAGCAGCCCGCTTGGGGGGCGAAATCAGCCCCAGCATTTT
NA,NA,TRBV6-2/TRBV6-3,TRBJ2-3,CASSYRVTDTQYF,TGTGCCAGCAGTTACAGGGTCACAGATACGCAGTATTTT
TRBD2,NA,TRBV5-4,TRBJ2-7,CASSLGVAGAREQYF,TGTGCCAGCAGCTTGGGGGTAGCGGGAGCTCGCGAGCAGTACTTC